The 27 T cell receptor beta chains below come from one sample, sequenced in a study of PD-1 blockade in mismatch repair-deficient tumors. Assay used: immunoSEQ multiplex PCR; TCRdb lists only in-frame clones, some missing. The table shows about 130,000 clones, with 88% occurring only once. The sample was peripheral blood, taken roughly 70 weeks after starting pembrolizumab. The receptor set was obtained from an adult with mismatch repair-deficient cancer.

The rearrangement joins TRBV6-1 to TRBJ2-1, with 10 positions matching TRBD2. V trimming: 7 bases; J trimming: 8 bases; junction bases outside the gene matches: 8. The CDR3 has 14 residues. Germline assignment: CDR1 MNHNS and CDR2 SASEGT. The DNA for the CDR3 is TGTGCCAGCACGGGGCTAGCGGGAGACTATGAGCAGTTCTTC. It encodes CASTGLAGDYEQFF.

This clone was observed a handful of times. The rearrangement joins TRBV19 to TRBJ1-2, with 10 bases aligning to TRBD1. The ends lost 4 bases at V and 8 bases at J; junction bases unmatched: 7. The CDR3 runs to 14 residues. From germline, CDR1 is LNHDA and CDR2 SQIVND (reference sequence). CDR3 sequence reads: CASSTDRGLRGYTF. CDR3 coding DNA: TGTGCCAGTAGTACCGACAGGGGGCTCAGGGGCTACACCTTC.

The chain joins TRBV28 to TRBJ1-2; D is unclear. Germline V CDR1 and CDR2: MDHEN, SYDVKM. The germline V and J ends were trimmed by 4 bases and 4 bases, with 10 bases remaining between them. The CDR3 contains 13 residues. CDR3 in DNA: TGTGCCAGCAGTTCTCGAGGCGGCTATGGCTACACCTTC. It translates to CASSSRGGYGYTF.

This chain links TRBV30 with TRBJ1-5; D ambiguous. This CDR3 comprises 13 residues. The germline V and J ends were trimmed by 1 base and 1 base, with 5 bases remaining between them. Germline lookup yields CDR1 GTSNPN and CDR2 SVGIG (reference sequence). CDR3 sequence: CAWSAYSNQPQHF. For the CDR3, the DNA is TGTGCCTGGAGTGCATACAGCAATCAGCCCCAGCATTTT.

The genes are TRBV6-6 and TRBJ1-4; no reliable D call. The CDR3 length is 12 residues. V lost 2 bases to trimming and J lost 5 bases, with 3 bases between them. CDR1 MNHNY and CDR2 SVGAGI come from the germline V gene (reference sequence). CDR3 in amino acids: CASSYANEKLFF. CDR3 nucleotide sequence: TGTGCCAGCAGTTACGCCAATGAAAAACTGTTTTTT.

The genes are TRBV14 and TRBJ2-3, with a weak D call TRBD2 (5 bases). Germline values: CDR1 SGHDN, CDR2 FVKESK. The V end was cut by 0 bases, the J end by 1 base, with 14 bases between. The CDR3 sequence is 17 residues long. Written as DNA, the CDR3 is TGTGCCAGCAGCCAAGATTTGGCGGGCCCAGGCACAGATACGCAGTATTTT. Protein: CASSQDLAGPGTDTQYF.

The CDR3 DNA reads as TGTGCCAGCAGCTTAGGGACAGGGGCTAACTATGGCTACACCTTC. Protein product: CASSLGTGANYGYTF. The chain couples TRBV7-9 to TRBJ1-2, with 9 bases fitting TRBD1. Germline CDR1 and CDR2: SEHNR and FQNEAQ (reference sequence). The V gene end was trimmed by 1 base and the J gene end by 0 bases; junction bases not matched to a gene: 0. This CDR3 is 15 amino acids long.

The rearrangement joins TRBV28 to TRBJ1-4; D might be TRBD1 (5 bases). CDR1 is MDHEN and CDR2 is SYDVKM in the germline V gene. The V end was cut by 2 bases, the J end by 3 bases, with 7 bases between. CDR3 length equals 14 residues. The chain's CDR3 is CASSLPGPNEKLFF. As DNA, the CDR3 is TGTGCCAGCAGTTTACCGGGACCTAATGAAAAACTGTTTTTT.

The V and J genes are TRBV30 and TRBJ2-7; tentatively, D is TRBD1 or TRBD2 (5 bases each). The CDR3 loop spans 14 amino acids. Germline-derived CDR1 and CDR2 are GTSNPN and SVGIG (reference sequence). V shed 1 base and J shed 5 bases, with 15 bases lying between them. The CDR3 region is CAWSGGSQGHEQYF. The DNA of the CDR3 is TGTGCCTGGAGTGGGGGGAGTCAGGGCCACGAGCAGTACTTC.

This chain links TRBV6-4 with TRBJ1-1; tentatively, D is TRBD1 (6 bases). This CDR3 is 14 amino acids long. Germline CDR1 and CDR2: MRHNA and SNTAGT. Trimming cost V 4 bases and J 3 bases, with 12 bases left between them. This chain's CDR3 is CASSATGIDTEAFF. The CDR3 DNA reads TGTGCCAGCAGTGCTACAGGGATAGACACTGAAGCTTTCTTT.

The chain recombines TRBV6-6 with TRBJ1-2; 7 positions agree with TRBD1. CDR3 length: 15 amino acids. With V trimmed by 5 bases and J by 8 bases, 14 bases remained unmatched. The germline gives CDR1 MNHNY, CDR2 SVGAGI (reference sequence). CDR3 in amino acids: CASSKLDRNKGGYTF. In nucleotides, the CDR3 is TGTGCCAGCAGTAAATTGGACAGGAACAAGGGAGGCTACACCTTC.

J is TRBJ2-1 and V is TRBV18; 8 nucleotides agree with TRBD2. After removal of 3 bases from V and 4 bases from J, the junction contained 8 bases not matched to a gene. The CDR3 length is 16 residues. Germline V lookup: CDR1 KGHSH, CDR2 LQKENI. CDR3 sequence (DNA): TGTGCCAGCTCACCTACGAGACTAGCGTCATACAATGAGCAGTTCTTC. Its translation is CASSPTRLASYNEQFF.

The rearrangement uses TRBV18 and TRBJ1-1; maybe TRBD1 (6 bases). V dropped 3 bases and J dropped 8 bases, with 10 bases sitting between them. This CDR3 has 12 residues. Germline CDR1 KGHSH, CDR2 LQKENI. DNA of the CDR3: TGTGCCAGCTCACCCCTAGGGACAGAAGCTTTCTTT. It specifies CASSPLGTEAFF.

The CDR3 region is CASSTGRSSGNTIYF. CDR3 nucleotides: TGCGCCAGCAGCACCGGACGTAGCTCTGGAAACACCATATATTTT. This chain connects TRBV5-1 to TRBJ1-3, with D unclear. This CDR3 is built from 15 residues. Trimming removed 4 bases from V and 0 bases from J, with 11 bases in between. Germline V gene sequence: CDR1 SGHRS, CDR2 YFSETQ.

The CDR3 is CASSSPISEQYF. The CDR3 nucleotides read TGTGCCAGCAGCTCCCCCATCTCCGAGCAGTACTTC. V gene TRBV11-3 combines with J gene TRBJ2-7; D not resolved. CDR1 and CDR2 (germline): SGHNT, YENEEA. This CDR3 is 12 amino acids long. V was cut by 4 bases and J by 6 bases, with 10 bases left in between.

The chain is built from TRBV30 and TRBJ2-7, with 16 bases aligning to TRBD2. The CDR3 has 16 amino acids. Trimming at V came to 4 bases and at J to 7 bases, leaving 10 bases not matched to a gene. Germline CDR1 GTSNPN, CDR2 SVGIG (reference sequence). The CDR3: CAWNRGLAGGPGEQYF. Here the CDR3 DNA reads TGTGCCTGGAACAGGGGACTAGCGGGAGGGCCGGGAGAGCAGTACTTC.

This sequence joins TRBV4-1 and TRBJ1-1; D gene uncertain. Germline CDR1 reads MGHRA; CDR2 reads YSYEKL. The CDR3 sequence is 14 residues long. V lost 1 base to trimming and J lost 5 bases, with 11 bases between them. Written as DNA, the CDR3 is TGCGCCAGCAGCCAAGGGTTTGTGGGTACTGAAGCTTTCTTT. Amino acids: CASSQGFVGTEAFF.

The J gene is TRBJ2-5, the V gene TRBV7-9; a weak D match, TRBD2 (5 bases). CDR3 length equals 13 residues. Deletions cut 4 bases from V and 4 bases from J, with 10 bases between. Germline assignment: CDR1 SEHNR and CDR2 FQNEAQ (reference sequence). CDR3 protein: CASSSASSETQYF. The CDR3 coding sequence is TGTGCCAGCAGCTCGGCTAGCTCAGAGACCCAGTACTTC.

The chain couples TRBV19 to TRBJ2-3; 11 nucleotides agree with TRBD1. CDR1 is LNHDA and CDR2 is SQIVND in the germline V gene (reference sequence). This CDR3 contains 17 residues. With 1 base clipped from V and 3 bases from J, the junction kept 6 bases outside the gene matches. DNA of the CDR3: TGTGCCAGTAGTATAGGCAAGGACAGGGGGCTTACAGATACGCAGTATTTT. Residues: CASSIGKDRGLTDTQYF. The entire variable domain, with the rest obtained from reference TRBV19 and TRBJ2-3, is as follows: DGGITQSPKYLFRKEGQNVTLSCEQNLNHDAMYWYRQDPGQGLRLIYYSQIVNDFQKGDIAEGYSVSREKKESFPLTVTSAQKNPTAFYLCASSIGKDRGLTDTQYFGPGTRLTVL.

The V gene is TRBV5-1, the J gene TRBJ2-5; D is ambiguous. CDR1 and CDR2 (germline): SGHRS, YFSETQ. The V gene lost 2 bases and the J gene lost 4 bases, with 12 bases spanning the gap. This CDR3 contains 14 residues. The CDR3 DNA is TGCGCCAGCAGCTTCTCGGCAGGAAGAGAGACCCAGTACTTC. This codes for CASSFSAGRETQYF.

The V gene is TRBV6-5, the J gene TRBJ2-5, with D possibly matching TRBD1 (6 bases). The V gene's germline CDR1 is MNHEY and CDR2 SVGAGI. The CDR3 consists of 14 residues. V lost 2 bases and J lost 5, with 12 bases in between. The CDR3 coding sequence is TGTGCCAGCAGTTACACGACAGGATACGAGACCCAGTACTTC. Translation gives CASSYTTGYETQYF.

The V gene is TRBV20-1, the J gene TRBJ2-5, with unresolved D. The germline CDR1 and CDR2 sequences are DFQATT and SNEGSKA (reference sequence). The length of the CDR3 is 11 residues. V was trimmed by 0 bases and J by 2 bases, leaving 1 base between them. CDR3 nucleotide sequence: TGCAGTGCTAGAGATCAAGAGACCCAGTACTTC. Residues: CSARDQETQYF.

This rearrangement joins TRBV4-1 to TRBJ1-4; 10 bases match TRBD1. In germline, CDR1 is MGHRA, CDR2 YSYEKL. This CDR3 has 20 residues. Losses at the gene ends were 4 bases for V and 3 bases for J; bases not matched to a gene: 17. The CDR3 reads CASSPHLNPGTGAPNEKLFF. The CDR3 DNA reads TGCGCCAGCAGCCCACACCTAAACCCTGGGACAGGGGCACCTAATGAAAAACTGTTTTTT.

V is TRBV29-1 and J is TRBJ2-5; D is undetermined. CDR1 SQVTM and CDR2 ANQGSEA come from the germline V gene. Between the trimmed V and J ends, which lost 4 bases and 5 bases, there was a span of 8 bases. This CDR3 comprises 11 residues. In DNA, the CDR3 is TGCAGCGTTGCGAAGGGTGAGACCCAGTACTTC. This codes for CSVAKGETQYF.

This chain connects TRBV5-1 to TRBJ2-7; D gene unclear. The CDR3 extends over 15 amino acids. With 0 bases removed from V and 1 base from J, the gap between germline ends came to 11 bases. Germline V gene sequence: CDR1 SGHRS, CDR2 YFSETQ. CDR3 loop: CASSLAHLGSYEQYF. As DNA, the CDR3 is TGCGCCAGCAGCTTGGCACACCTTGGATCCTACGAGCAGTACTTC.

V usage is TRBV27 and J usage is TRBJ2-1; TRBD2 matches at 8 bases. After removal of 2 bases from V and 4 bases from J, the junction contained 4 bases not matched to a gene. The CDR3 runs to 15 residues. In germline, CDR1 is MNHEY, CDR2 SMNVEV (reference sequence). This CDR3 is CASSLTSGPYNEQFF. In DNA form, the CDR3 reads TGTGCCAGCAGTTTAACTAGCGGTCCATACAATGAGCAGTTCTTC.

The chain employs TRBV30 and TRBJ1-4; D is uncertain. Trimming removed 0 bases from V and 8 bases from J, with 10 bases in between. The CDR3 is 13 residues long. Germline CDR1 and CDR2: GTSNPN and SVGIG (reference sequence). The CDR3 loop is CAWSVVEGEKLFF. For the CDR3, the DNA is TGTGCCTGGAGTGTGGTCGAGGGAGAAAAACTGTTTTTT.